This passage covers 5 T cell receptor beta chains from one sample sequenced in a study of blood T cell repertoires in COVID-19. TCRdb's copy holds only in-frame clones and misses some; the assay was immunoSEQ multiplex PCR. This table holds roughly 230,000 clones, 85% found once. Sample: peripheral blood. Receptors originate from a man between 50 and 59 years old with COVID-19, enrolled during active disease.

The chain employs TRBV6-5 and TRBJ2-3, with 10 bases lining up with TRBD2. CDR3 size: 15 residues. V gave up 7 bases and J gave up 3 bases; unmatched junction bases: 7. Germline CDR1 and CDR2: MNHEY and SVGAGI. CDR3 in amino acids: CASNAGTSVTDTQYF. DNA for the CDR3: TGTGCCAGCAACGCCGGGACTAGCGTAACAGATACGCAGTATTTT.

The CDR3 nucleotides are TGTGCCAGCAGAACAGGACAGGAATCCTACAATGAGCAGTTCTTC. As protein: CASRTGQESYNEQFF. The chain carries TRBV27 and TRBJ2-1, with 7 nucleotides matching TRBD1. J gave up 1 base and V 6 bases, and 6 bases lay outside the gene matches. Germline-derived CDR1 and CDR2 are MNHEY and SMNVEV (reference sequence). The CDR3 has 15 residues.

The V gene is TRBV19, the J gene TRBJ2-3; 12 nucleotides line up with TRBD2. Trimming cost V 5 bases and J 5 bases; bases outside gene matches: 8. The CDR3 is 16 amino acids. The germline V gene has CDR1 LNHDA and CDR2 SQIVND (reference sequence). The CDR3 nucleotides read TGTGCCAGTAGTCCAACTAGCGGGGGGCTGAAAGATACGCAGTATTTT. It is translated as CASSPTSGGLKDTQYF.

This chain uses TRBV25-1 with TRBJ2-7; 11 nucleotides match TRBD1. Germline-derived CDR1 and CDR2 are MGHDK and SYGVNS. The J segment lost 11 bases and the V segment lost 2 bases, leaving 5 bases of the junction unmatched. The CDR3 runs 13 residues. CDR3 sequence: CASSEPGQGVEYF. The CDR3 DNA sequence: TGTGCCAGCAGTGAACCGGGACAGGGGGTGGAGTACTTC.

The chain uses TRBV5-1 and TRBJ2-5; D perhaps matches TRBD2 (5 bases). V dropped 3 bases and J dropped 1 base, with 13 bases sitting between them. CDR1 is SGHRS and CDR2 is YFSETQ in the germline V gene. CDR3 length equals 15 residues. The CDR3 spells CASSSIPGSQETQYF. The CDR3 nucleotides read TGCGCCAGCAGCTCGATCCCGGGGTCCCAAGAGACCCAGTACTTC.